This T cell receptor beta chain was retrieved from a study of blood T cell repertoires in COVID-19. Across the whole study: Sites across the United States, Italy and Spain contributed samples from acute and convalescent COVID-19.

This CDR3 comprises 14 residues. Trimming removed 3 bases from V and 1 base from J; junction bases left unmatched: 4. CDR1 and CDR2 (germline): SQVTM, ANQGSEA. As processed by the authors: Reference gene primer amplification gave estimated nucleated cell counts. Data came from immunoSEQ multiplex PCR; TCRdb stores just in-frame clones and leaves some out. V, J and clone size derive from that table, while D and trimming were established from the DNA sequence. The sample has about 190,000 clones; roughly 88% are singletons. The sample was peripheral blood. This TCR came from a middle-aged woman who had recovered from COVID-19. The V and J genes are TRBV29-1 and TRBJ2-3; the match to TRBD2 covers 7 bases. CDR3 region: CSVERGRGTDTQYF. CDR3 nucleotide sequence: TGCAGCGTTGAGCGTGGGAGGGGCACAGATACGCAGTATTTT.